Each of the 2 T cell receptor beta chains below was sequenced from the same sample in a study of T cell responses to AZD1222 COVID-19 vaccine. Clones were sequenced by immunoSEQ multiplex PCR, and TCRdb holds only the in-frame ones, with some missing. The profile covers over 150,000 clones, with approximately 90% appearing a single time and roughly 2.5% taken by the ten largest. Sequences were derived from peripheral blood, sampled on day 0 of AZD1222 vaccination. The receptors here all came from an adult in good health.

V is TRBV19 and J is TRBJ1-2; perhaps TRBD1 as D (6 bases). The V gene lost 5 bases and the J gene lost 5 bases, with 12 bases spanning the gap. Germline V gene sequence: CDR1 LNHDA, CDR2 SQIVND (reference sequence). CDR3 length: 13 amino acids. CDR3 amino acids: CASSQDRPYGYTF. CDR3 DNA sequence: TGTGCCAGTAGTCAAGACAGGCCGTATGGCTACACCTTC.

The CDR3 nucleotides are TGTGCCAGCAGCTCTAGCCACAGAGGCAGCAATCAGCCCCAGCATTTT. Amino acid sequence: CASSSSHRGSNQPQHF. This chain connects TRBV7-9 to TRBJ1-5; D gene unclear. V was clipped by 4 bases and J by 1 base, with 14 bases between them. The CDR3 contains 16 residues. Germline loops: CDR1 SEHNR, CDR2 FQNEAQ (reference sequence).